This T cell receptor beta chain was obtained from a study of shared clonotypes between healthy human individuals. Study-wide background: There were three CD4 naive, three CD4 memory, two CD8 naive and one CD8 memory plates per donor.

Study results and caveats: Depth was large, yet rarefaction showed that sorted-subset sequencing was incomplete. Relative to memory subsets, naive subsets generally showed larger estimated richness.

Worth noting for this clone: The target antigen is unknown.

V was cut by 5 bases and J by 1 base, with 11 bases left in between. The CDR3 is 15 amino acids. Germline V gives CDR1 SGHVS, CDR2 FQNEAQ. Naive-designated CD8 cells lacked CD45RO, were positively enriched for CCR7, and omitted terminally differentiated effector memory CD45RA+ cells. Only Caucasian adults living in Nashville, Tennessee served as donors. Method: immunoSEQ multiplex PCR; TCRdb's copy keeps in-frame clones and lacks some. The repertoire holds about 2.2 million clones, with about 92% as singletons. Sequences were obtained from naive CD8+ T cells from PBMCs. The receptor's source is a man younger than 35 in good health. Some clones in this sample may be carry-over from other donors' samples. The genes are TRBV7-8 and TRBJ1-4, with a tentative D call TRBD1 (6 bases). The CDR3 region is CASSPLRGTNEKLFF. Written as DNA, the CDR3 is TGTGCCAGCAGCCCTCTCAGGGGAACTAATGAAAAACTGTTTTTT.